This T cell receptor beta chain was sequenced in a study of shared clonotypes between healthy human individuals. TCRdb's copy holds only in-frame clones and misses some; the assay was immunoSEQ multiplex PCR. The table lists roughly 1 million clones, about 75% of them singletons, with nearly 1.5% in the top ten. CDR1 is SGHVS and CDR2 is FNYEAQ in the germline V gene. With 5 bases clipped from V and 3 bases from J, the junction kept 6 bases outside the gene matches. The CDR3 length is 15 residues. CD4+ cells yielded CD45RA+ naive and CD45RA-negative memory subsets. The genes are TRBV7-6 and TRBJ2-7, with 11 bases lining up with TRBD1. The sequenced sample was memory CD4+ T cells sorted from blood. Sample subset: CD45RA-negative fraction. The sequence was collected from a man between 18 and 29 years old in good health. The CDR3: CASSPGTGGGYEQYF. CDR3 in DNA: TGTGCCAGCAGCCCTGGGACAGGGGGGGGCTACGAGCAGTACTTC.